The 21 T cell receptor beta chains presented below share a single source sample, sequenced in a study. Assay: immunoSEQ multiplex PCR; the TCRdb copy retains only in-frame clones and omits some. The sample contains around 50,000 clones, 93% of which appear only once. Sequencing was carried out using PBMCs. The receptors here all came from a man aged 40-49 years with rheumatoid arthritis.

This rearrangement joins TRBV5-1 to TRBJ2-7; perhaps D is TRBD1 or TRBD2 (6 bases each). The CDR3 sequence is 14 residues long. V dropped 1 base and J dropped 7 bases, with 15 bases sitting between them. CDR1 and CDR2 (germline): SGHRS, YFSETQ. CDR3 bases: TGCGCCAGCAGCTTGTCATTGCAGGGGAGGGAGCAGTACTTC. It specifies CASSLSLQGREQYF.

This clone came up once. This sequence joins TRBV20-1 and TRBJ2-7, with a tentative D call TRBD2 (5 bases). Germline V lookup: CDR1 DFQATT, CDR2 SNEGSKA (reference sequence). Trimming shortened V by 3 bases and J by 6 bases, and 12 bases separated the two germline ends. The CDR3 spans 12 residues. CDR3 region: CSASRGQTEQYF. In DNA form, the CDR3 reads TGCAGTGCTAGTCGAGGGCAAACCGAGCAGTACTTC.

This chain links TRBV4-1 with TRBJ1-2, with TRBD1 as a possible D gene (5 bases). Germline V gene lookup returns CDR1 MGHRA and CDR2 YSYEKL. The CDR3 length is 15 residues. V gave up 2 bases and J gave up 2 bases, with 12 bases separating them. The CDR3 nucleotides read TGCGCCAGCAGCCAAAGGGGAACAGTAAACTATGGCTACACCTTC. Translation gives CASSQRGTVNYGYTF.

This chain uses TRBV10-3 with TRBJ1-5, with no clear D. The CDR3 extends over 16 amino acids. V lost 0 bases and J lost 3, with 12 bases in between. CDR1 is ENHRY and CDR2 is SYGVKD in the germline V gene. CDR3 loop: CAISESKRVNNQPQHF. DNA for the CDR3: TGTGCCATCAGTGAGTCGAAGAGGGTGAACAATCAGCCCCAGCATTTT.

This chain connects TRBV7-3 to TRBJ2-7; D not resolved. V lost 1 base, J lost 6 bases, and 10 bases lay in between. CDR1 and CDR2 from the germline V gene are SGHTA and FQGTGA. The CDR3 is 13 amino acids. The CDR3 coding sequence is TGTGCCAGCAGCTTAAAAGGTTCCAGCGAGCAGTACTTC. Amino acid sequence: CASSLKGSSEQYF.

J is TRBJ1-3 and V is TRBV28; D is uncertain. V lost 5 bases and J 4 bases, leaving 21 bases between the germline ends. The CDR3 extends over 17 amino acids. Germline CDR1 reads MDHEN; CDR2 reads SYDVKM. The CDR3 coding sequence is TGTGCCAGCAGTACAGCCTCCGGGATCCTTACCGGAAACACCATATATTTT. It is translated as CASSTASGILTGNTIYF.

The V and J genes are TRBV30 and TRBJ1-5, with D tentatively TRBD1 (5 bases). The CDR3 sequence is 15 residues long. With 4 bases removed from V and 5 bases from J, the gap between germline ends came to 18 bases. Germline loops: CDR1 GTSNPN, CDR2 SVGIG (reference sequence). The CDR3 nucleotides read TGTGCCTGGACCAGTGGGCAGGGAGGATATCAGCCCCAGCATTTT. It translates to CAWTSGQGGYQPQHF.

V and J are TRBV11-2 and TRBJ1-3; D is unclear. The CDR3 length is 16 residues. The ends were cut back, 5 bases at V and 0 bases at J, with 14 bases in the middle. Germline CDR1 and CDR2: SGHAT and FQNNGV. The CDR3 DNA is TGTGCCAGCAGCCTCCTGGTCCGCCTCTCTGGAAACACCATATATTTT. Translated: CASSLLVRLSGNTIYF.

The chain recombines TRBV19 with TRBJ1-5; the D gene is possibly TRBD1 (6 bases). This CDR3 has 14 residues. V was cut by 3 bases and J by 3 bases, with 9 bases left in between. The germline V gene has CDR1 LNHDA and CDR2 SQIVND (reference sequence). The chain's CDR3 is CASSMWDTNQPQHF. The CDR3 nucleotides read TGTGCCAGTAGTATGTGGGACACCAATCAGCCCCAGCATTTT.

The CDR3 nucleotides are TGTGCCAGCAGTTCTCACCTTAATGAAAAACTGTTTTTT. It specifies CASSSHLNEKLFF. The rearrangement joins TRBV27 to TRBJ1-4; no clear D gene. The CDR3 loop spans 13 amino acids. V dropped 4 bases and J dropped 4 bases, with 7 bases sitting between them. Per the germline V gene, CDR1 is MNHEY and CDR2 is SMNVEV (reference sequence).

J is TRBJ2-3 and V is TRBV7-9; 12 bases fit TRBD2. The length of the CDR3 is 13 residues. The V gene's germline CDR1 is SEHNR and CDR2 FQNEAQ (reference sequence). V gave up 9 bases and J gave up 6 bases; unmatched junction bases: 4. The CDR3 nucleotides read TGTGCCAGAAGAGGACTAGCGGGGGATACGCAGTATTTT. Protein product: CARRGLAGDTQYF.

J is TRBJ1-1 and V is TRBV27, with 11 bases lining up with TRBD1. Losses at the gene ends were 5 bases for V and 0 bases for J; bases not matched to a gene: 8. Per germline, CDR1 MNHEY and CDR2 SMNVEV (reference sequence). The CDR3 runs 17 residues. This chain's CDR3 is CASSAGQGAPMNTEAFF. CDR3 nucleotides: TGTGCCAGCAGTGCCGGACAGGGGGCACCCATGAACACTGAAGCTTTCTTT.

The chain has TRBV4-2 and TRBJ2-7; the D is unclear. Germline-derived CDR1 and CDR2 are LGHNA and YNFKEQ. The germline V and J ends were trimmed by 2 bases and 1 base, with 0 bases remaining between them. This CDR3 region has 11 residues. The CDR3 protein is CASSQSYEQYF. CDR3 coding DNA: TGTGCCAGCAGCCAATCCTACGAGCAGTACTTC.

Note on this clone: Other DNA variants within this sample encode the same CDR3. The V call is TRBV7-9, the J call TRBJ1-2, with unresolved D. Germline CDR1 SEHNR, CDR2 FQNEAQ (reference sequence). Trimming left V 1 base short and J 8 bases short, with 8 bases between. This CDR3 contains 12 residues. The CDR3 DNA reads TGTGCCAGCAGCTTAGGCGAGTACGGCTACACCTTC. This encodes CASSLGEYGYTF.

The chain links TRBV27 to TRBJ1-1, with TRBD1 identical over 8 bases. In germline, CDR1 is MNHEY, CDR2 SMNVEV (reference sequence). Losses at the gene ends were 4 bases for V and 0 bases for J; bases not matched to a gene: 13. The CDR3 is made up of 18 amino acids. CDR3 bases: TGTGCCAGCAGTTCCCTCAAGGGACAGGACCACATGAACACTGAAGCTTTCTTT. Translated: CASSSLKGQDHMNTEAFF.

This chain joins TRBV19 and TRBJ1-6; TRBD1 agrees at 11 bases. Germline CDR1 and CDR2: LNHDA and SQIVND (reference sequence). J lost 10 bases, V lost 6 bases, and 8 bases had no gene match. This CDR3 has 15 residues. CDR3 loop: CASSWDRGERSPLHF. In DNA form, the CDR3 reads TGTGCCAGTAGCTGGGACAGGGGGGAGAGGTCACCCCTCCACTTT.

The chain recombines TRBV7-8 with TRBJ1-1; possible D gene TRBD1, 5 bases. This CDR3 has 14 residues. Per the germline V gene, CDR1 is SGHVS and CDR2 is FQNEAQ. Trimming shortened V by 5 bases and J by 4 bases, and 14 bases separated the two germline ends. CDR3 region: CASSLRDGGTEAFF. The CDR3 DNA is TGTGCCAGCAGCCTACGGGACGGTGGCACTGAAGCTTTCTTT.

This sequence joins TRBV27 and TRBJ2-7, with D tentatively TRBD1 or TRBD2 (5 bases each). Germline V lookup: CDR1 MNHEY, CDR2 SMNVEV (reference sequence). V lost 3 bases, J lost 4 bases, and 13 bases lay in between. This CDR3 comprises 14 residues. The CDR3 is CASSFALEGYEQYF. CDR3 nucleotides: TGTGCCAGCAGTTTCGCCCTTGAGGGGTACGAGCAGTACTTC.

The chain carries TRBV4-3 and TRBJ2-1; 10 nucleotides line up with TRBD2. Losses at the gene ends were 0 bases for V and 6 bases for J; bases not matched to a gene: 8. CDR1 and CDR2 (germline): LGHNA, YSLEER. The CDR3 contains 17 residues. The DNA of the CDR3 is TGCGCCAGCAGCCAAGATTCTCTCAGCGGGAGGGTCAATGAGCAGTTCTTC. It translates to CASSQDSLSGRVNEQFF.

The CDR3 bases are TGCAGCGTCTTGACCCGGGGGGGCCGGAACATTCAGTACTTC. As protein: CSVLTRGGRNIQYF. The chain carries TRBV29-1 and TRBJ2-4; 8 bases fit TRBD2. Germline loops: CDR1 SQVTM, CDR2 ANQGSEA. V gave up 6 bases and J gave up 7 bases; unmatched junction bases: 11. There are 14 residues in the CDR3.

The rearrangement joins TRBV12-3 or TRBV12-4 to TRBJ1-5; perhaps TRBD1 as D (6 bases). Trimming cost V 5 bases and J 4 bases, with 9 bases left between them. The CDR3 runs to 13 residues. CDR3 in amino acids: CASSVGQNQPQHF. CDR3 nucleotide sequence: TGTGCCAGCAGTGTTGGACAGAATCAGCCCCAGCATTTT.